The present T cell receptor (beta chain) was sequenced within a study of OX40 agonist ivuxolimab in advanced cancers. TCRdb's copy holds only in-frame clones and misses some; the assay was immunoSEQ multiplex PCR. The table records fewer than 30,000 clones, more than 80% of them present only once. A note on this clone: Its cognate antigen is unknown.

Study-wide results and caveats: Mean expanded clone counts were higher in CD8+ than CD4+ T cells.

The CDR3 is 14 amino acids. From germline, CDR1 is WSHSY and CDR2 SAAADI. V lost 4 bases, J lost 2 bases, and 9 bases lay in between. The receptor comes from an adult with an advanced solid tumor such as melanoma, head and neck, liver or kidney cancer. The specimen comprised CD4+ or CD8+ T cells sorted from blood, sampled in a trial of the OX40 agonist ivuxolimab. This sequence joins TRBV10-2 and TRBJ1-5; D remains unclear. Written as DNA, the CDR3 is TGCGCCAGCAGTGGGGGATTCGGCAATCAGCCCCAGCATTTT. Its translation: CASSGGFGNQPQHF.